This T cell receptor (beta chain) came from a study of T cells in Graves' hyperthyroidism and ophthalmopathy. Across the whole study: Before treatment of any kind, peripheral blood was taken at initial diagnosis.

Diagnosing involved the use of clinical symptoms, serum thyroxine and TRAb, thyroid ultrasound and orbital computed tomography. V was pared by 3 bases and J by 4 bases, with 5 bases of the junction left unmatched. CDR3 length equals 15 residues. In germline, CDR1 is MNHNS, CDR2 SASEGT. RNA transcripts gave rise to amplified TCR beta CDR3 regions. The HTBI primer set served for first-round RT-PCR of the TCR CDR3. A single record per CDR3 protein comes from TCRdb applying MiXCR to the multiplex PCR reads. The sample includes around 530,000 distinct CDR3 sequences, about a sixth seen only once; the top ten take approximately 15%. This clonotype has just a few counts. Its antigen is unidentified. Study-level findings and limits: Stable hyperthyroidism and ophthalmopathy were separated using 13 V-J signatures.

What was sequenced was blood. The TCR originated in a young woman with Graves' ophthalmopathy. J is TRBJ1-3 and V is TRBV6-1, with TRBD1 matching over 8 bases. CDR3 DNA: TGTGCCAGCAGTGATACACAGGGGGGAGGAAACACCATATATTTT. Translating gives CASSDTQGGGNTIYF.